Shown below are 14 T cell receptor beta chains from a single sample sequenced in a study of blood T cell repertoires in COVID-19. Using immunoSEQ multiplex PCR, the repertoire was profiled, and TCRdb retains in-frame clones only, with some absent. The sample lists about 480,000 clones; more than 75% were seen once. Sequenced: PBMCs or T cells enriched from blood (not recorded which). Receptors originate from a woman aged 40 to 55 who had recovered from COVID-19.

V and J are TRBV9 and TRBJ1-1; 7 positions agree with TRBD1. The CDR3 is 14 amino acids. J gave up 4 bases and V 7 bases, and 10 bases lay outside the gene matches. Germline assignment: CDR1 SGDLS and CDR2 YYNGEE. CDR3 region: CASSQGGLVTEAFF. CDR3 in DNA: TGTGCCAGCTCCCAGGGGGGTTTGGTCACTGAAGCTTTCTTT.

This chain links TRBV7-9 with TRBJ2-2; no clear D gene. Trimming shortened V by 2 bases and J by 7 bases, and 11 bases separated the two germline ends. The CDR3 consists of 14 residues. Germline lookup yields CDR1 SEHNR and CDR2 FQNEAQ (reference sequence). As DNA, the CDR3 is TGTGCCAGCAGCTTACCCTCTCAGAACGGGGAGCTGTTTTTT. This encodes CASSLPSQNGELFF.

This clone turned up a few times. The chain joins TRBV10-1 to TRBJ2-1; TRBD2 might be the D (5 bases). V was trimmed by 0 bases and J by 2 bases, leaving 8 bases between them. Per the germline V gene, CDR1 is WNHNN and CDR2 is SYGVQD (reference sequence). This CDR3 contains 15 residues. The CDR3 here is CASSESGRTYNEQFF. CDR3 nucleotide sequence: TGCGCCAGCAGTGAGTCGGGGAGAACCTACAATGAGCAGTTCTTC.

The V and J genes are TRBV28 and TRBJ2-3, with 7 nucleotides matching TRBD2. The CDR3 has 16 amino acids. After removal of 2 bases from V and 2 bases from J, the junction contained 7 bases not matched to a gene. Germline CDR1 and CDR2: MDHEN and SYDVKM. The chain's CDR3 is CASSLRDYQNTDTQYF. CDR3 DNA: TGTGCCAGCAGTTTACGGGACTACCAGAACACAGATACGCAGTATTTT.

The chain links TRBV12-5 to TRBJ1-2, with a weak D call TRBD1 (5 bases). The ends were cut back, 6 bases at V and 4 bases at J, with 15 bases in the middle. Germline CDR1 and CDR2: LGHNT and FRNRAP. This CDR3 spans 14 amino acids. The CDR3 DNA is TGTGCTAGTGGCGGAAGGAAGGGGTTCTATGGCTACACCTTC. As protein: CASGGRKGFYGYTF.

CDR3 amino acids: CASTVSSGYGYTF. CDR3 DNA sequence: TGTGCCAGCACTGTGAGTTCGGGTTATGGCTACACCTTC. The chain uses TRBV7-9 and TRBJ1-2; no clear D. Trimming pared 7 bases from V and 5 bases from J, leaving 14 bases between. The CDR3 consists of 13 residues. Germline values: CDR1 SEHNR, CDR2 FQNEAQ (reference sequence).

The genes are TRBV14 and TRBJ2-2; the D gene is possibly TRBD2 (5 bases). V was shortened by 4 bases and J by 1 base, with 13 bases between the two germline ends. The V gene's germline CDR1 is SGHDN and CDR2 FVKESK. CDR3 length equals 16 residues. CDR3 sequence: CASSLWTGLNTGELFF. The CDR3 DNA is TGTGCCAGCAGCCTCTGGACTGGGTTGAACACCGGGGAGCTGTTTTTT.

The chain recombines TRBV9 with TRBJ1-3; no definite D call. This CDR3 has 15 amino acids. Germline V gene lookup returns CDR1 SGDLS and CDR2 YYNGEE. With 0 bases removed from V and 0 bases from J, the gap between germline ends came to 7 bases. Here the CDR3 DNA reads TGTGCCAGCAGCGTAGCGGGTTACTCTGGAAACACCATATATTTT. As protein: CASSVAGYSGNTIYF.

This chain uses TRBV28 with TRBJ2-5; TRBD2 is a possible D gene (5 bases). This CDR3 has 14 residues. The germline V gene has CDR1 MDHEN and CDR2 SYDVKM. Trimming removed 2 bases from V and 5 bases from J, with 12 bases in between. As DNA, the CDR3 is TGTGCCAGCAGTTTACGTCGGGGATGGGAGACCCAGTACTTC. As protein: CASSLRRGWETQYF.

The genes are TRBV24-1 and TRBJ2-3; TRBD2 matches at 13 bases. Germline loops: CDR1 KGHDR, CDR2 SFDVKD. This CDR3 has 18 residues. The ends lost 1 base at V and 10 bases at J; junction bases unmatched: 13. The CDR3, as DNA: TGTGCCACCAGTGATTTCCGGACTAGCGGGAGCCTCGCGGGTGCGCAGTATTTT. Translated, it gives CATSDFRTSGSLAGAQYF.

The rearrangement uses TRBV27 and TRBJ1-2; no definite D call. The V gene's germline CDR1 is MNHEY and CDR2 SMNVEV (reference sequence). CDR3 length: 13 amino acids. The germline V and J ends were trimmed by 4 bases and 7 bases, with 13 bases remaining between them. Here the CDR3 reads CASSSDFIGGYTF. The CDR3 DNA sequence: TGTGCCAGCAGTTCGGACTTCATCGGTGGCTACACCTTC.

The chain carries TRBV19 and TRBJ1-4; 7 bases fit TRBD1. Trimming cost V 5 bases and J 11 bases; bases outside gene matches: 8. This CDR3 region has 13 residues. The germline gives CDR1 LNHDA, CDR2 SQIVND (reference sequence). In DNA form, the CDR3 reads TGTGCCAGTAGTCCTCGGGACAGAGGGAAACTGTTTTTT. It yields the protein CASSPRDRGKLFF.

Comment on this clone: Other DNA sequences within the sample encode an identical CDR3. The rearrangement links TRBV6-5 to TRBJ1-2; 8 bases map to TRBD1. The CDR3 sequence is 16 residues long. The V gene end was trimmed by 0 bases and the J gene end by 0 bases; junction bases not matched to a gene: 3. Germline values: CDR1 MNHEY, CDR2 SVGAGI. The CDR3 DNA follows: TGTGCCAGCAGTTACTCCCGGACAGGGCCTAACTATGGCTACACCTTC. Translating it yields CASSYSRTGPNYGYTF.

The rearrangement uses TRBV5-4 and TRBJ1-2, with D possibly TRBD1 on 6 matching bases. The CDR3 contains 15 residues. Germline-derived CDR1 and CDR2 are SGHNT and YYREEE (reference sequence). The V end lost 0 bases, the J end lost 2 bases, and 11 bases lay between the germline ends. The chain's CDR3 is CASSLEDSLNYGYTF. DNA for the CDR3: TGTGCCAGCAGCTTGGAGGACAGCCTAAACTATGGCTACACCTTC.